The 22 T cell receptor beta chains below come from one sample, sequenced in a study of T cell clonotyping in hematopoietic cell transplantation. Libraries were prepared by immunoSEQ multiplex PCR; TCRdb keeps only in-frame clonotypes and omits some of them. The sample contains tens of thousands of clones, approximately 94% of which appear only once. The time point was: recipient sample about 28 days before transplant, after cytoreduction. This material consisted of peripheral blood mononuclear cells, taken before stem cell transplant. These receptors all come from a man aged 45 to 65 with acute myeloid leukemia. Some clones in this sample may be carry-over from other donors' samples.

The genes are TRBV7-3 and TRBJ1-1; tentative D call: TRBD1 (6 bases). V was pared by 5 bases and J by 8 bases, with 15 bases between. The length of the CDR3 is 13 residues. From germline, CDR1 is SGHTA and CDR2 FQGTGA. This CDR3 is CASSVGGGLEAFF. For the CDR3, the DNA is TGTGCCAGCAGCGTAGGGGGGGGGTTGGAAGCTTTCTTT.

This chain links TRBV27 with TRBJ2-7; TRBD2 aligns across 12 bases. CDR1 and CDR2 (germline): MNHEY, SMNVEV (reference sequence). The J segment lost 6 bases and the V segment lost 3 bases, leaving 6 bases of the junction unmatched. This CDR3 has 15 residues. DNA for the CDR3: TGTGCCAGCAGTTTGTCGACTAGCGGGAGCACCGAGCAGTACTTC. It translates to CASSLSTSGSTEQYF.

V is TRBV28 and J is TRBJ2-7; D tentatively fits TRBD1 or TRBD2 (5 bases each). V gave up 6 bases and J gave up 2 bases, with 17 bases separating them. CDR1 is MDHEN and CDR2 is SYDVKM in the germline V gene. The CDR3 totals 15 residues. This chain's CDR3 is CASRGRGTGPYEQYF. The CDR3 DNA follows: TGTGCCAGCAGGGGGAGAGGGACGGGCCCCTACGAGCAGTACTTC.

The chain carries TRBV4-3 and TRBJ1-4; D unresolved. Between the trimmed V and J ends, which lost 1 base and 8 bases, there was a span of 11 bases. Germline assignment: CDR1 LGHNA and CDR2 YSLEER. CDR3 length equals 14 residues. This chain's CDR3 is CASSQGVGGEKLFF. CDR3 bases: TGCGCCAGCAGCCAAGGAGTAGGAGGAGAAAAACTGTTTTTT.

The J gene is TRBJ2-4, the V gene TRBV29-1; D uncertain. V was cut by 0 bases and J by 0 bases, with 6 bases left in between. The CDR3 is 14 residues long. Germline loops: CDR1 SQVTM, CDR2 ANQGSEA. In nucleotides, the CDR3 is TGCAGCGTTGAAGATCGAGTAGCCAAAAACATTCAGTACTTC. It yields the protein CSVEDRVAKNIQYF.

The chain couples TRBV7-8 to TRBJ2-7; either TRBD1 or TRBD2 may supply D (6 bases each). Looked up from germline, CDR1 is SGHVS and CDR2 is FQNEAQ. V was pared by 1 base and J by 0 bases, with 13 bases between. The CDR3 extends over 16 amino acids. The chain's CDR3 is CASSLGGASASYEQYF. CDR3 DNA sequence: TGTGCCAGCAGCTTAGGGGGGGCTAGCGCCTCCTACGAGCAGTACTTC.

Comment on this clone: Mismatch with germline at one junction end may stem from a read error. J is TRBJ2-7 and V is TRBV6-6; D remains unclear. Per the germline V gene, CDR1 is MNHNY and CDR2 is SVGAGI (reference sequence). The CDR3 covers 14 residues. CDR3 loop: CASSNSQKSDEQYF. The CDR3 DNA reads as TGTGCCAGCAGTAACTCACAGAAGAGCGACGAGCAGTACTTC.

The chain recombines TRBV6-1 with TRBJ2-3; D tentatively fits TRBD1 or TRBD2 (5 bases each). There are 14 residues in the CDR3. Germline-derived CDR1 and CDR2 are MNHNS and SASEGT. V gave up 8 bases and J gave up 3 bases, with 15 bases separating them. CDR3 DNA: TGTGCCAGCTCCCCCGGGACGGAGACAGATACGCAGTATTTT. Residues: CASSPGTETDTQYF.

The rearrangement links TRBV4-2 to TRBJ2-5; TRBD1 matches at 9 bases. This CDR3 comprises 16 residues. Trimming at V came to 1 base and at J to 5 bases, leaving 8 bases not matched to a gene. The germline V gene has CDR1 LGHNA and CDR2 YNFKEQ. The CDR3 nucleotides are TGTGCCAGCAGCCAAGTGGACAGGGGATTCCGGGAGACCCAGTACTTC. Translating it yields CASSQVDRGFRETQYF.

The rearrangement links TRBV5-1 to TRBJ2-7; 7 bases map to TRBD2. Germline values: CDR1 SGHRS, CDR2 YFSETQ. The V segment lost 4 bases and the J segment 0 bases; nucleotides outside the gene matches: 10. The CDR3 totals 16 residues. CDR3 DNA sequence: TGCGCCAGCAGCATAAGCGGGACCGTGAGCTCCTACGAGCAGTACTTC. It codes for CASSISGTVSSYEQYF.

This clone was picked up a small number of times. The chain is built from TRBV5-1 and TRBJ2-2, with D uncertain. The CDR3 contains 14 residues. CDR1 is SGHRS, CDR2 YFSETQ, per germline. Trimming took 4 bases from V and 3 from J, leaving 10 bases between them. The CDR3 here is CASSDIRDTGELFF. CDR3 sequence (DNA): TGCGCCAGCAGCGACATTAGGGACACCGGGGAGCTGTTTTTT. Using reference TRBV5-1 and TRBJ2-2 for the parts outside the CDR3, the full variable domain is KAGVTQTPRYLIKTRGQQVTLSCSPISGHRSVSWYQQTPGQGLQFLFEYFSETQRNKGNFPGRFSGRQFSNSRSEMNVSTLELGDSALYLCASSDIRDTGELFFGEGSRLTVL.

This clone was seen a handful of times. The gene calls are TRBV6-1 and TRBJ1-5; no firm D call. Deletions cut 0 bases from V and 0 bases from J, with 9 bases between. Germline V CDR1 and CDR2: MNHNS, SASEGT. The CDR3 extends over 16 amino acids. CDR3: CASSEARGYSNQPQHF. CDR3 DNA: TGTGCCAGCAGTGAAGCGAGAGGCTATAGCAATCAGCCCCAGCATTTT.

The gene calls are TRBV4-2 and TRBJ2-5; 10 bases are shared with TRBD2. This CDR3 contains 16 residues. CDR1 is LGHNA and CDR2 is YNFKEQ in the germline V gene. V lost 2 bases to trimming and J lost 4 bases; unmatched junction nucleotides: 7. CDR3 sequence (DNA): TGTGCCAGCAGCCAATCTAGCGGGGGTTGGGGAGAGACCCAGTACTTC. Its protein product is CASSQSSGGWGETQYF.

V is TRBV14 and J is TRBJ2-7, with a possible D match to TRBD2 (5 bases). This CDR3 has 14 amino acids. CDR1 is SGHDN, CDR2 FVKESK, per germline. Deletions cut 2 bases from V and 6 bases from J, with 14 bases between. The CDR3: CASSQSGLGSEQYF. CDR3 in DNA: TGTGCCAGCAGCCAAAGCGGCCTCGGATCCGAGCAGTACTTC. The full variable domain, in which reference TRBV14 and TRBJ2-7 provide the parts outside the CDR3, is EAGVTQFPSHSVIEKGQTVTLRCDPISGHDNLYWYRRVMGKEIKFLLHFVKESKQDESGMPNNRFLAERTGGTYSTLKVQPAELEDSGVYFCASSQSGLGSEQYFGPGTRLTVT.

This clone was seen more than once but under ten times. The V and J genes are TRBV7-7 and TRBJ1-5; D gene ambiguous. This CDR3 has 13 amino acids. Germline assignment: CDR1 SSHAT and CDR2 FNYEAQ (reference sequence). The DNA for the CDR3 is TGTGGCCCCCACAGAGGGTTTAATCAGCCCCAGCATTTT. It codes for CGPHRGFNQPQHF.

The V and J genes are TRBV5-1 and TRBJ2-5, with a tentative D call TRBD1 (5 bases). CDR3 size: 14 residues. Trimming took 0 bases from V and 5 from J, leaving 11 bases between them. Germline loops: CDR1 SGHRS, CDR2 YFSETQ. The CDR3 DNA follows: TGCGCCAGCAGCTTGGGGGGCAGTAAGGAGACCCAGTACTTC. Its translation is CASSLGGSKETQYF. Full variable domain (rest looked up from reference TRBV5-1 and TRBJ2-5): KAGVTQTPRYLIKTRGQQVTLSCSPISGHRSVSWYQQTPGQGLQFLFEYFSETQRNKGNFPGRFSGRQFSNSRSEMNVSTLELGDSALYLCASSLGGSKETQYFGPGTRLLVL.

V usage is TRBV7-2 and J usage is TRBJ1-2; tentatively, D is TRBD1 (6 bases). The germline CDR1 and CDR2 sequences are SGHTA and FQGNSA. The germline V and J ends were trimmed by 5 bases and 5 bases, with 15 bases remaining between them. CDR3 length: 14 residues. The DNA of the CDR3 is TGTGCCAGCAGCCCAGGGGTTACCCAATATGGCTACACCTTC. Protein sequence: CASSPGVTQYGYTF.

This clone was detected once. The gene calls are TRBV10-3 and TRBJ1-2, with 12 positions matching TRBD1. CDR3 length equals 15 residues. The J segment lost 6 bases and the V segment lost 6 bases, leaving 8 bases of the junction unmatched. Germline loops: CDR1 ENHRY, CDR2 SYGVKD. CDR3 sequence: CAISAPGQGANGYTF. The CDR3 DNA is TGTGCCATCAGCGCCCCGGGACAGGGGGCAAATGGCTACACCTTC.

The gene calls are TRBV7-6 and TRBJ1-4; D unclear. The CDR3 runs 17 residues. Germline values: CDR1 SGHVS, CDR2 FNYEAQ. Trimming left V 5 bases short and J 0 bases short, with 16 bases between. CDR3 amino acids: CASSHELSSATNEKLFF. The CDR3 DNA reads TGTGCCAGCAGCCACGAACTGTCTTCTGCAACTAATGAAAAACTGTTTTTT.

A single count supports this clone. CDR3 region: CASSVSATNEKLFF. The CDR3 coding sequence is TGTGCCAGCAGCGTATCTGCAACTAATGAAAAACTGTTTTTT. The genes are TRBV9 and TRBJ1-4; no clear D gene. Trimming took 1 base from V and 0 from J, leaving 4 bases between them. The CDR3 spans 14 residues. Germline V gene lookup returns CDR1 SGDLS and CDR2 YYNGEE.

CDR3 DNA: TGTGCCAGTAGTCTGACGGTCTCCTACGAGCAGTACTTC. This encodes CASSLTVSYEQYF. This chain links TRBV19 with TRBJ2-7; D not resolved. The V end was cut by 5 bases, the J end by 0 bases, with 8 bases between. The CDR3 runs 13 residues. Per the germline V gene, CDR1 is LNHDA and CDR2 is SQIVND (reference sequence).

The V and J genes are TRBV7-9 and TRBJ2-7, with D hard to call. The CDR3 covers 15 residues. V was trimmed by 4 bases and J by 3 bases, leaving 16 bases between them. Germline loops: CDR1 SEHNR, CDR2 FQNEAQ (reference sequence). This CDR3 reads CASSSPWGLNYEQYF. The CDR3 nucleotides read TGTGCCAGCAGCTCGCCGTGGGGTCTAAACTACGAGCAGTACTTC.